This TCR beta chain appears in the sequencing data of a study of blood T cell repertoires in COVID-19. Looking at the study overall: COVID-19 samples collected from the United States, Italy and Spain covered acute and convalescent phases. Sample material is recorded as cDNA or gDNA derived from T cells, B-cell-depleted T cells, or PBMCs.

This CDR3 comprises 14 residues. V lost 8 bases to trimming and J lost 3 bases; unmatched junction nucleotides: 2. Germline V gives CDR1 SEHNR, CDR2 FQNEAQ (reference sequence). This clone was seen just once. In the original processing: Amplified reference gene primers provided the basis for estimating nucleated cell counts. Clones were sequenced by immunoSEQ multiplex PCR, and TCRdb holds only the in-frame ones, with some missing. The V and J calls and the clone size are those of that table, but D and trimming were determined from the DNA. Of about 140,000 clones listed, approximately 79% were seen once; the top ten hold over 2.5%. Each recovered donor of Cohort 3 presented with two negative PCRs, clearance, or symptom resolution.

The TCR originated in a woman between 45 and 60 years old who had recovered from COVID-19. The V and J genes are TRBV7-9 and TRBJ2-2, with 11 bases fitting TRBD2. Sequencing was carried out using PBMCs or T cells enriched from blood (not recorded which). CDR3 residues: CASRLAGYTGELFF. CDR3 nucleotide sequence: TGTGCCAGCCGACTAGCGGGATACACCGGGGAGCTGTTTTTT.